This passage covers 24 T cell receptor beta chains from one sample sequenced in a study of T cell changes during pregnancy in multiple sclerosis. Some clones are missing from TCRdb's copy, which holds only in-frame ones; the method was immunoSEQ multiplex PCR. This table has 20,000 to 25,000 clones, more than 75% appearing once. The sample consisted of CD8+ T cells from peripheral blood mononuclear cells, taken before pregnancy. These receptors were collected from a female donor with multiple sclerosis, enrolled in a pregnancy study.

This clone was recorded only once. V is TRBV14 and J is TRBJ2-7; 11 bases fit TRBD2. CDR1 and CDR2 (germline): SGHDN, FVKESK. J was trimmed by 6 bases and V by 0 bases; bases with no gene match: 7. The CDR3 is made up of 16 amino acids. The CDR3 is CASSQEGGLAVREQYF. The CDR3 DNA is TGTGCCAGCAGCCAAGAAGGGGGACTAGCGGTCCGCGAGCAGTACTTC.

This rearrangement joins TRBV27 to TRBJ2-1; the match to TRBD2 covers 9 bases. V lost 0 bases and J lost 9; bases outside the gene matches: 9. Germline assignment: CDR1 MNHEY and CDR2 SMNVEV (reference sequence). This CDR3 comprises 16 residues. CDR3 DNA sequence: TGTGCCAGCAGTTTATCGTTGGGTAGCGGGAGAGGTGAGCAGTTCTTC. This translates into CASSLSLGSGRGEQFF.

The rearrangement uses TRBV13 and TRBJ1-1; 9 nucleotides line up with TRBD1. With V trimmed by 0 bases and J by 2 bases, 4 bases remained unmatched. There are 16 residues in the CDR3. Looked up from germline, CDR1 is PRHDT and CDR2 is FYEKMQ (reference sequence). This CDR3 reads CASSLGLDRGNTEAFF. The CDR3 nucleotides are TGTGCCAGCAGCTTAGGATTGGACAGGGGAAACACTGAAGCTTTCTTT.

This chain uses TRBV7-9 with TRBJ2-1, with 7 bases fitting TRBD2. Germline loops: CDR1 SEHNR, CDR2 FQNEAQ (reference sequence). V lost 5 bases to trimming and J lost 3 bases; unmatched junction nucleotides: 13. This CDR3 is built from 17 residues. Here the CDR3 reads CASSPPGRREYYNEQFF. CDR3 sequence (DNA): TGTGCCAGCAGCCCGCCGGGGCGGCGGGAGTACTACAATGAGCAGTTCTTC.

This sequence joins TRBV28 and TRBJ2-7, with D maybe TRBD1 (7 bases). The length of the CDR3 is 16 residues. Germline V gene lookup returns CDR1 MDHEN and CDR2 SYDVKM. V shed 6 bases and J shed 6 bases, with 24 bases lying between them. CDR3 amino acids: CASRPARQGGWREQYF. The CDR3 coding sequence is TGTGCCAGCAGACCCGCCAGACAGGGAGGATGGCGCGAGCAGTACTTC. The variable domain in full, completed from reference TRBV28 and TRBJ2-7, reads DVKVTQSSRYLVKRTGEKVFLECVQDMDHENMFWYRQDPGLGLRLIYFSYDVKMKEKGDIPEGYSVSREKKERFSLILESASTNQTSMYLCASRPARQGGWREQYFGPGTRLTVT.

The chain has TRBV5-6 and TRBJ1-2, with TRBD1 matching over 12 bases. The CDR3 has 14 amino acids. Trimming took 3 bases from V and 7 from J; bases not matched to a gene: 4. The germline V gene has CDR1 SGHDT and CDR2 YYEEEE. The CDR3 region has the DNA TGTGCCAGCAGCTGGGGACAGGGGGCTGGTGGCTACACCTTC. Translating gives CASSWGQGAGGYTF.

The CDR3 nucleotides read TGCGCCAGCAGCCAAACGGAGCTAAACACTGAAGCTTTCTTT. It codes for CASSQTELNTEAFF. The rearrangement joins TRBV4-1 to TRBJ1-1; D unresolved. This CDR3 spans 14 amino acids. The V end was cut by 2 bases, the J end by 2 bases, with 9 bases between. Germline CDR1 is MGHRA and CDR2 is YSYEKL.

J is TRBJ2-7 and V is TRBV7-9, with 9 bases lining up with TRBD2. The germline V gene encodes CDR1 SEHNR and CDR2 FQNEAQ (reference sequence). There are 15 residues in the CDR3. J was trimmed by 6 bases and V by 8 bases; bases with no gene match: 14. The chain's CDR3 is CASGRTASGTFEQYF. The CDR3 DNA follows: TGTGCCAGCGGACGAACGGCTAGCGGGACCTTCGAGCAGTACTTC.

This CDR3 reads CASSLAFGTEYEKLFF. As DNA, the CDR3 is TGCGCCAGCAGCTTGGCTTTCGGGACAGAATATGAAAAACTGTTTTTT. This chain joins TRBV5-1 and TRBJ1-4, with TRBD1 matching over 7 bases. CDR1 is SGHRS and CDR2 is YFSETQ in the germline V gene. V dropped 0 bases and J dropped 6; count of bases not matched to a gene: 8. The CDR3 is made up of 16 amino acids.

The chain joins TRBV11-2 to TRBJ2-5; the D gene is possibly TRBD1 (6 bases). The V end was cut by 0 bases, the J end by 5 bases, with 16 bases between. The CDR3 has 16 amino acids. The germline V gene has CDR1 SGHAT and CDR2 FQNNGV. CDR3 in amino acids: CASSLDRRDKWETQYF. CDR3 DNA sequence: TGTGCCAGCAGCTTAGATAGAAGGGACAAGTGGGAGACCCAGTACTTC. The full variable domain, completed using reference TRBV11-2 and TRBJ2-5, is EAGVAQSPRYKIIEKRQSVAFWCNPISGHATLYWYQQILGQGPKLLIQFQNNGVVDDSQLPKDRFSAERLKGVDSTLKIQPAKLEDSAVYLCASSLDRRDKWETQYFGPGTRLLVL.

J is TRBJ2-7 and V is TRBV4-1; D may be TRBD1 (8 bases). CDR3 size: 15 residues. V was pared by 1 base and J by 2 bases, with 12 bases between. Germline loops: CDR1 MGHRA, CDR2 YSYEKL. The CDR3 DNA is TGCGCCAGCAGCCAAGGGACAGGGAGGGCCTACGAGCAGTACTTC. As protein: CASSQGTGRAYEQYF.

This clone was seen a single time. This chain uses TRBV30 with TRBJ1-2; the match to TRBD1 covers 8 bases. The germline CDR1 and CDR2 sequences are GTSNPN and SVGIG (reference sequence). V lost 2 bases, J lost 3 bases, and 2 bases stayed unmatched. The CDR3 contains 13 residues. The CDR3 nucleotides are TGTGCCTGGAGTACAGGGGGGCACTATGGCTACACCTTC. It specifies CAWSTGGHYGYTF.

About this clone itself: At one end, the junction sequence differs from germline, possibly due to a read error. CDR3 nucleotides: TGTGCCAGTAATATAGCGGGAGCCGGAGAGACCCAGTACTTC. This codes for CASNIAGAGETQYF. This chain joins TRBV19 and TRBJ2-5, with TRBD2 identical over 9 bases. The CDR3 contains 14 residues. Per germline, CDR1 LNHDA and CDR2 SQIVND (reference sequence).

J is TRBJ2-1 and V is TRBV27; the match to TRBD2 covers 8 bases. This CDR3 region has 14 residues. Trimming cost V 2 bases and J 4 bases; bases outside gene matches: 1. CDR1 is MNHEY, CDR2 SMNVEV, per germline (reference sequence). This chain's CDR3 is CASSLSGRYNEQFF. The CDR3 coding sequence is TGTGCCAGCAGTTTAAGCGGGAGATACAATGAGCAGTTCTTC.

This clone occurred a few times. The J gene is TRBJ1-5, the V gene TRBV2, with TRBD1 identical over 8 bases. V trimming: 6 bases; J trimming: 3 bases; junction bases outside the gene matches: 7. The CDR3 spans 15 residues. The germline V gene has CDR1 SNHLY and CDR2 FYNNEI. The CDR3 sequence is CASRSDRAYNQPQHF. CDR3 nucleotides: TGTGCCAGCAGGTCGGACAGGGCCTACAATCAGCCCCAGCATTTT.

This clone was counted a single time. This chain uses TRBV10-1 with TRBJ2-7; tentative D call: TRBD2 (5 bases). This CDR3 region has 14 residues. V gave up 0 bases and J gave up 4 bases, with 10 bases separating them. Germline CDR1 and CDR2: WNHNN and SYGVQD (reference sequence). In DNA form, the CDR3 reads TGCGCCAGCAGTGAGTCGGGTTCGGGGTACGAGCAGTACTTC. It yields the protein CASSESGSGYEQYF.

This clone was counted once. The junction does not match germline at one end; this may be a read error. The chain combines TRBV10-3 with TRBJ2-3, with 10 bases lining up with TRBD2. The CDR3 is 14 amino acids. Germline CDR1 is ENHRY and CDR2 is SYGVKD. This CDR3 reads CAIRPGLATATQYF. The CDR3, as DNA: TGTGCCATCAGGCCGGGACTAGCGACAGCTACGCAGTATTTT.

The rearrangement links TRBV30 to TRBJ2-2; 8 nucleotides align to TRBD2. The V gene's germline CDR1 is GTSNPN and CDR2 SVGIG (reference sequence). With 0 bases clipped from V and 2 bases from J, the junction kept 2 bases outside the gene matches. This CDR3 comprises 15 residues. CDR3 in amino acids: CAWSVLADNTGELFF. The CDR3 DNA sequence: TGTGCCTGGAGTGTACTAGCGGATAACACCGGGGAGCTGTTTTTT. Supplemented by reference TRBV30 and TRBJ2-2, the full variable domain reads SQTIHQWPATLVQPVGSPLSLECTVEGTSNPNLYWYRQAAGRGLQLLFYSVGIGQISSEVPQNLSASRPQDRQFILSSKKLLLSDSGFYLCAWSVLADNTGELFFGEGSRLTVL.

The rearrangement joins TRBV13 to TRBJ2-1, with 12 bases matching TRBD2. CDR3 size: 19 residues. The germline V gene encodes CDR1 PRHDT and CDR2 FYEKMQ (reference sequence). Trimming at V came to 0 bases and at J to 0 bases, leaving 6 bases not matched to a gene. The CDR3 reads CASSLGPETSGSSYNEQFF. DNA for the CDR3: TGTGCCAGCAGCTTAGGCCCTGAGACTAGCGGGAGCTCCTACAATGAGCAGTTCTTC.

This clone is a singleton in its sample. The chain has TRBV5-1 and TRBJ2-3; 7 bases map to TRBD2. The CDR3 has 14 residues. V shed 3 bases and J 2 bases; nucleotides not matched to a gene: 3. Germline V lookup: CDR1 SGHRS, CDR2 YFSETQ. CDR3 nucleotide sequence: TGCGCCAGCAGCTGGGGGACTACCACAGATACGCAGTATTTT. This codes for CASSWGTTTDTQYF.

The gene calls are TRBV27 and TRBJ2-3, with 7 bases aligning to TRBD1. The CDR3 length is 13 residues. CDR1 is MNHEY, CDR2 SMNVEV, per germline (reference sequence). The CDR3 bases are TGTGTCGTTATAGACAGGGTTACAGATACGCAGTATTTT. As protein: CVVIDRVTDTQYF.

CDR3 nucleotide sequence: TGTGCCAGCAGCCCGGGACCTGGGGCGGGGAATTCCTACGAGCAGTACTTC. Residues: CASSPGPGAGNSYEQYF. The chain is built from TRBV27 and TRBJ2-7; D might be TRBD2 (6 bases). Germline V gene data show CDR1 as MNHEY and CDR2 as SMNVEV (reference sequence). V was trimmed by 6 bases and J by 1 base, leaving 22 bases between them. The CDR3 is made up of 17 amino acids.

In its sample, this clone was seen a few times. This chain uses TRBV30 with TRBJ1-5; D unclear. The CDR3 is 14 amino acids. Germline values: CDR1 GTSNPN, CDR2 SVGIG (reference sequence). Trimming took off 2 bases at V and 2 bases at J, with 10 bases between the two ends. In DNA form, the CDR3 reads TGTGCCTGGAGTCCCGGGGTCGGCAATCAGCCCCAGCATTTT. Its protein product is CAWSPGVGNQPQHF. The variable domain in full, with the rest retrieved from reference TRBV30 and TRBJ1-5, is SQTIHQWPATLVQPVGSPLSLECTVEGTSNPNLYWYRQAAGRGLQLLFYSVGIGQISSEVPQNLSASRPQDRQFILSSKKLLLSDSGFYLCAWSPGVGNQPQHFGDGTRLSIL.

This clone was seen more than once but under ten times. J is TRBJ2-7 and V is TRBV25-1; a weak D match, TRBD1 (6 bases). From germline, CDR1 is MGHDK and CDR2 SYGVNS. This CDR3 region has 14 residues. Trimming removed 3 bases at V and 6 bases at J, with 15 bases between. In DNA, the CDR3 is TGTGCCAGCAGTGATTGGCAGGGGTTTGGCGAGCAGTACTTC. This encodes CASSDWQGFGEQYF.